Following are 32 T cell receptor beta chains from one sample sequenced in a study of blood T cell repertoires in COVID-19. Measured with immunoSEQ multiplex PCR; TCRdb has only the in-frame clones, and not every one. The sample contains 280,000 or so clones, roughly 85% of which appear only once. Sequenced input: PBMCs or T cells enriched from blood (not recorded which). The receptors originated from a woman between 45 and 65 years old who had recovered from COVID-19.

This chain joins TRBV4-2 and TRBJ2-1; D perhaps matches TRBD2 (6 bases). The V end lost 0 bases, the J end lost 0 bases, and 12 bases lay between the germline ends. This CDR3 has 17 residues. Germline assignment: CDR1 LGHNA and CDR2 YNFKEQ. This CDR3 is CASSQDWRGSSYNEQFF. CDR3 DNA sequence: TGTGCCAGCAGCCAAGATTGGAGGGGAAGCTCCTACAATGAGCAGTTCTTC.

V gene TRBV27 combines with J gene TRBJ1-4; TRBD1 matches at 9 bases. V shed 6 bases and J 5 bases; nucleotides not matched to a gene: 10. Germline V gives CDR1 MNHEY, CDR2 SMNVEV (reference sequence). The CDR3 loop spans 16 amino acids. The CDR3 bases are TGTGCCAGCAGAAAACCGGGACAGGGAGTGAATGAAAAACTGTTTTTT. Translation gives CASRKPGQGVNEKLFF.

J is TRBJ2-5 and V is TRBV9; TRBD2 aligns across 15 bases. Germline lookup yields CDR1 SGDLS and CDR2 YYNGEE. CDR3 size: 16 residues. The V segment lost 4 bases and the J segment 5 bases; nucleotides outside the gene matches: 6. The CDR3 sequence: CASSPGLAGGSETQYF. CDR3 sequence (DNA): TGTGCCAGCAGCCCCGGACTAGCGGGAGGGAGTGAGACCCAGTACTTC.

This clone was detected only once. The chain combines TRBV29-1 with TRBJ2-1; TRBD1 matches 7 bases. Germline V gene sequence: CDR1 SQVTM, CDR2 ANQGSEA. V was pared by 7 bases and J by 3 bases, with 9 bases of the junction left unmatched. The CDR3 extends over 14 amino acids. CDR3 region: CSAPGQINYNEQFF. DNA of the CDR3: TGCAGCGCCCCGGGACAGATAAACTACAATGAGCAGTTCTTC.

CDR3 in DNA: TGTGCCACCAGTCACAGCGGGACAGGGGAGAACACTGAAGCTTTCTTT. Translating gives CATSHSGTGENTEAFF. The V gene is TRBV24-1, the J gene TRBJ1-1; 10 bases agree with TRBD1. Germline CDR1 is KGHDR and CDR2 is SFDVKD. With 6 bases clipped from V and 1 base from J, the junction kept 7 bases outside the gene matches. CDR3 length: 16 residues.

V and J are TRBV9 and TRBJ2-3; D might be TRBD2 (6 bases). CDR1 SGDLS and CDR2 YYNGEE come from the germline V gene. This CDR3 contains 14 residues. V was clipped by 5 bases and J by 1 base, with 11 bases between them. CDR3 DNA sequence: TGTGCCAGCAGTTCCGGGAGCGGCACAGATACGCAGTATTTT. Translation gives CASSSGSGTDTQYF.

The chain couples TRBV7-2 to TRBJ1-4; D remains ambiguous. Deletions cut 1 base from V and 4 bases from J, with 13 bases between. This CDR3 spans 16 amino acids. Germline loops: CDR1 SGHTA, CDR2 FQGNSA. CDR3 residues: CASSLESTALNEKLFF. The CDR3 coding sequence is TGTGCCAGCAGCTTAGAATCAACAGCCCTTAATGAAAAACTGTTTTTT.

The chain is built from TRBV7-9 and TRBJ1-5; the D is unclear. Germline CDR1 and CDR2: SEHNR and FQNEAQ (reference sequence). V was cut by 5 bases and J by 9 bases, with 14 bases left in between. This CDR3 has 13 residues. CDR3 sequence: CASSPLDGGPQHF. The CDR3 nucleotides read TGTGCCAGCAGCCCCTTGGATGGCGGGCCCCAGCATTTT.

V gene TRBV24-1 combines with J gene TRBJ2-7; 8 bases map to TRBD1. This CDR3 spans 16 amino acids. With V trimmed by 5 bases and J by 5 bases, 13 bases remained unmatched. From germline, CDR1 is KGHDR and CDR2 SFDVKD. The CDR3 DNA reads as TGTGCCACCAGTGGGAACAGGGGGACAGCCCTCGACGAGCAGTACTTC. Its protein product is CATSGNRGTALDEQYF.

J is TRBJ1-6 and V is TRBV19; D ambiguous. The CDR3 sequence is 11 residues long. V was cut by 8 bases and J by 10 bases, with 9 bases left in between. The germline gives CDR1 LNHDA, CDR2 SQIVND (reference sequence). The CDR3 sequence: CASGPGSPLHF. As DNA, the CDR3 is TGTGCCAGTGGCCCCGGGTCACCCCTCCACTTT.

The chain has TRBV12-3 or TRBV12-4 and TRBJ1-1; possibly TRBD1 for D (5 bases). V shed 4 bases and J shed 3 bases, with 9 bases lying between them. The CDR3 length is 13 residues. CDR3 loop: CASSSEGYTEAFF. CDR3 in DNA: TGTGCCAGCAGTTCGGAGGGGTACACTGAAGCTTTCTTT.

This clone was counted between two and nine times. This chain joins TRBV11-2 and TRBJ1-2; TRBD1 matches 9 bases. The V gene end was trimmed by 5 bases and the J gene end by 4 bases; junction bases not matched to a gene: 8. The CDR3 runs to 15 residues. Germline V gene sequence: CDR1 SGHAT, CDR2 FQNNGV. CDR3 region: CASSQGTGSIYGYTF. DNA for the CDR3: TGTGCCAGCAGCCAAGGGACAGGGTCGATCTATGGCTACACCTTC.

The chain carries TRBV30 and TRBJ1-5; D possibly corresponds to TRBD1 (6 bases). Trimming cost V 3 bases and J 0 bases, with 15 bases left between them. The CDR3 runs to 16 residues. From germline, CDR1 is GTSNPN and CDR2 SVGIG (reference sequence). CDR3 sequence reads: CAWSGTTLGSNQPQHF. The CDR3 DNA follows: TGTGCCTGGAGCGGGACAACACTAGGTAGCAATCAGCCCCAGCATTTT.

V is TRBV19 and J is TRBJ1-4; 7 nucleotides align to TRBD1. This CDR3 is 14 amino acids long. Germline V gene sequence: CDR1 LNHDA, CDR2 SQIVND (reference sequence). V dropped 6 bases and J dropped 0; count of bases not matched to a gene: 1. The CDR3, as DNA: TGTGCCAGTAGAACAGGGGCAACTAATGAAAAACTGTTTTTT. Its protein product is CASRTGATNEKLFF.

The gene calls are TRBV20-1 and TRBJ2-1; 14 bases line up with TRBD2. CDR1 is DFQATT, CDR2 SNEGSKA, per germline (reference sequence). This CDR3 comprises 14 residues. Trimming removed 3 bases from V and 10 bases from J; junction bases left unmatched: 5. CDR3 amino acids: CSASVGLAGGEQFF. CDR3 coding DNA: TGCAGTGCTAGTGTAGGACTAGCGGGAGGAGAGCAGTTCTTC.

This clone was picked up a small number of times. The V call is TRBV3-1 (or the pseudogene TRBV3-2), the J call TRBJ2-1; 10 bases are a match to TRBD1. This CDR3 is built from 15 residues. V lost 4 bases to trimming and J lost 6 bases; unmatched junction nucleotides: 6. Germline V lookup: CDR1 LGHDT, CDR2 YNNKEL (reference sequence). CDR3 sequence (DNA): TGTGCCAGCAGCCGGGGACAGGGGTCCCCCAATGAGCAGTTCTTC. Amino acids: CASSRGQGSPNEQFF.

CDR3 bases: TGTGCCAGCAGTCGCTCGCGGGGGGACTATGGCTACACCTTC. Protein product: CASSRSRGDYGYTF. This chain joins TRBV6-2 or TRBV6-3 and TRBJ1-2; perhaps TRBD1 as D (5 bases). With 5 bases removed from V and 3 bases from J, the gap between germline ends came to 13 bases. The CDR3 is made up of 14 amino acids. Germline CDR1 is MNHEY and CDR2 is SVGEGT.

The chain has TRBV25-1 and TRBJ2-3; possible D gene TRBD1, 6 bases. The CDR3 loop spans 17 amino acids. Looked up from germline, CDR1 is MGHDK and CDR2 is SYGVNS. Trimming took 4 bases from V and 0 from J, leaving 17 bases between them. The CDR3, as DNA: TGTGCCAGCAGTGGTGGATCAGGGGCCCCTAGCACAGATACGCAGTATTTT. It translates to CASSGGSGAPSTDTQYF.

The rearrangement links TRBV10-1 to TRBJ2-3, with 8 bases fitting TRBD2. Germline CDR1 is WNHNN and CDR2 is SYGVQD (reference sequence). This CDR3 spans 21 amino acids. V was pared by 0 bases and J by 0 bases, with 17 bases of the junction left unmatched. The CDR3 is CASSESIAGPTSGISTDTQYF. As DNA, the CDR3 is TGCGCCAGCAGTGAGTCGATAGCAGGCCCTACTAGCGGCATTAGCACAGATACGCAGTATTTT.

V usage is TRBV9 and J usage is TRBJ1-4; D remains ambiguous. This CDR3 has 14 amino acids. CDR1 and CDR2 from the germline V gene are SGDLS and YYNGEE. V shed 0 bases and J shed 7 bases, with 10 bases lying between them. DNA of the CDR3: TGTGCCAGCAGCGTAGACATTTCCTCTGAAAAACTGTTTTTT. This gives the protein CASSVDISSEKLFF.

This clone has a single count. Its ends do not fully match the called genes, so a read error is possible. The chain uses TRBV7-2 and TRBJ2-1; TRBD2 aligns across 11 bases. Germline V lookup: CDR1 SGHTA, CDR2 FQGNSA. The CDR3 has 13 amino acids. CDR3 in amino acids: CASRQSSGGLDVF. CDR3 sequence (DNA): TGTGCCAGCAGGCAATCTAGCGGGGGGCTTGATGTCTTC.

The chain employs TRBV12-3 or TRBV12-4 and TRBJ1-2; 7 bases match TRBD1. The CDR3 consists of 13 residues. Trimming removed 5 bases from V and 4 bases from J; junction bases left unmatched: 4. CDR3 DNA: TGTGCCAGCAGTACTGACAGGGCCTATGGCTACACCTTC. Amino acids: CASSTDRAYGYTF.

The genes are TRBV30 and TRBJ1-1; tentatively, D is TRBD1 (6 bases). V shed 4 bases and J shed 3 bases, with 18 bases lying between them. CDR1 is GTSNPN and CDR2 is SVGIG in the germline V gene (reference sequence). The CDR3 covers 15 residues. The CDR3 sequence: CAWKSRTGWDTEAFF. The CDR3 nucleotides are TGTGCCTGGAAATCCCGCACAGGGTGGGACACTGAAGCTTTCTTT.

This clone has more than one count but fewer than ten. In DNA form, the CDR3 reads TGTGCCAGCAGTTGGGACAGGGTGGGTCAGCCCCAGCATTTT. Translation: CASSWDRVGQPQHF. The V and J genes are TRBV6-2 or TRBV6-3 and TRBJ1-5; 9 bases align to TRBD1. The CDR3 length is 14 residues. Germline assignment: CDR1 MNHEY and CDR2 SVGEGT. The J segment lost 6 bases and the V segment lost 4 bases, leaving 4 bases of the junction unmatched.

The genes are TRBV6-5 and TRBJ1-2; 7 bases fit TRBD1. Trimming took 5 bases from V and 11 from J; bases not matched to a gene: 14. Germline V gives CDR1 MNHEY, CDR2 SVGAGI. CDR3 length equals 14 residues. CDR3 loop: CASSPRQGLESYTF. The CDR3 DNA reads as TGTGCCAGCAGTCCGCGACAGGGTCTCGAATCTTACACCTTC.

In this sample, this clone turned up a few times. This chain links TRBV5-4 with TRBJ2-3, with TRBD2 identical over 8 bases. The CDR3 is made up of 17 amino acids. V shed 0 bases and J 8 bases; nucleotides not matched to a gene: 14. CDR1 SGHNT and CDR2 YYREEE come from the germline V gene (reference sequence). The CDR3 bases are TGTGCCAGCAGCTTGGCCGGGGCCCGGGGGGGCCGACTTACGCAGTATTTT. Translation gives CASSLAGARGGRLTQYF.

The chain has TRBV28 and TRBJ1-4; D is uncertain. The V gene lost 4 bases and the J gene lost 5 bases, with 11 bases spanning the gap. The V gene's germline CDR1 is MDHEN and CDR2 SYDVKM. This CDR3 is built from 14 residues. CDR3 sequence: CASSSPAGNEKLFF. The DNA for the CDR3 is TGTGCCAGCAGTTCTCCTGCGGGGAATGAAAAACTGTTTTTT.

The V gene is TRBV9, the J gene TRBJ1-2; 8 bases line up with TRBD1. CDR3 length: 16 amino acids. Trimming took 3 bases from V and 1 from J; bases not matched to a gene: 8. CDR1 and CDR2 (germline): SGDLS, YYNGEE. The CDR3 nucleotides are TGTGCCAGCAGCGGGAACAGGGGGTGGAATAACTATGGCTACACCTTC. It is translated as CASSGNRGWNNYGYTF.

The chain recombines TRBV5-1 with TRBJ2-5; TRBD2 might be the D (6 bases). Germline lookup yields CDR1 SGHRS and CDR2 YFSETQ. This CDR3 comprises 15 residues. V lost 0 bases and J 5 bases, leaving 14 bases between the germline ends. The CDR3 DNA reads as TGCGCCAGCAGCTTGGCGTCTAGCGAGTGGGAGACCCAGTACTTC. It specifies CASSLASSEWETQYF.

The V gene is TRBV18, the J gene TRBJ2-5; 10 nucleotides line up with TRBD2. Trimming at V came to 6 bases and at J to 5 bases, leaving 6 bases not matched to a gene. The CDR3 is 14 amino acids. Germline CDR1 and CDR2: KGHSH and LQKENI. The CDR3 bases are TGTGCCAGCTCTCCCGGGACTAGCGACGAGACCCAGTACTTC. Translation: CASSPGTSDETQYF.

V is TRBV3-1 (or the pseudogene TRBV3-2) and J is TRBJ2-1; D is unclear. V was pared by 4 bases and J by 10 bases, with 8 bases between. This CDR3 is 11 amino acids long. Germline V CDR1 and CDR2: LGHDT, YNNKEL (reference sequence). The CDR3, as DNA: TGTGCCAGCAGCCGATTTCAGGAGCAGTTCTTC. Translated, it gives CASSRFQEQFF.

V and J are TRBV14 and TRBJ1-5; D call uncertain. The germline V gene encodes CDR1 SGHDN and CDR2 FVKESK. This CDR3 spans 13 amino acids. With 4 bases removed from V and 9 bases from J, the gap between germline ends came to 13 bases. Written as DNA, the CDR3 is TGTGCCAGCAGCCCCGGGGATTTAAGGCCCCAGCATTTT. It is translated as CASSPGDLRPQHF.